This TCR beta chain was profiled in a study of cytomegalovirus exposure and HLA in healthy donors. Study-level points and caveats: A few of the chains that were CMV-associated were confirmed in vitro to be specific for CMV antigens. A classifier reportedly called cytomegalovirus status with high sensitivity and specificity.

V was clipped by 1 base and J by 4 bases, with 13 bases between them. There are 15 residues in the CDR3. The germline V gene encodes CDR1 MNHNS and CDR2 SASEGT. Points on this clone: What it recognizes is unknown.

The primer mix had 60 Vbeta and 13 Jbeta primers. Sequenced by immunoSEQ multiplex PCR; TCRdb stores in-frame clones only, minus some. This table has around 200,000 clones, 70% to 80% appearing once. The sequenced material came from PBMCs. V is TRBV6-1 and J is TRBJ1-1; possible D gene TRBD1, 5 bases. The TCR was taken from a woman aged 25 to 39 in good health and CMV-seropositive. CDR3 bases: TGTGCCAGCAGTGAAGGGTTCGGGGGAGGCACTGAAGCTTTCTTT. Its translation is CASSEGFGGGTEAFF.